The 26 T cell receptor beta chains below were found in one sample sequenced in a study of blood T cell repertoires in COVID-19. The data were produced by immunoSEQ multiplex PCR, yet TCRdb's version contains in-frame clones alone and is incomplete. The sample carries 130,000 or so clones, 88% recorded once. Sequencing was carried out using peripheral blood. These receptors all stem from a human donor in a cohort sampled during active COVID-19.

The chain has TRBV2 and TRBJ2-2, with TRBD1 matching over 11 bases. The CDR3 sequence is 16 residues long. Germline V gives CDR1 SNHLY, CDR2 FYNNEI. The V gene end was trimmed by 5 bases and the J gene end by 3 bases; junction bases not matched to a gene: 5. Here the CDR3 DNA reads TGTGCCAGCAGTTTTACGGGACAGGGGGACACCGGGGAGCTGTTTTTT. This encodes CASSFTGQGDTGELFF. The full variable domain, rest sourced from reference TRBV2 and TRBJ2-2, is EPEVTQTPSHQVTQMGQEVILRCVPISNHLYFYWYRQILGQKVEFLVSFYNNEISEKSEIFDDQFSVERPDGSNFTLKIRSTKLEDSAMYFCASSFTGQGDTGELFFGEGSRLTVL.

The V gene is TRBV6-4, the J gene TRBJ2-3; 9 nucleotides line up with TRBD2. The CDR3 loop spans 15 amino acids. The V gene's germline CDR1 is MRHNA and CDR2 SNTAGT. The V and J ends lost 3 bases and 5 bases, in that order; junction bases with no gene match: 6. The CDR3 coding sequence is TGTGCCAGCAGTGAATCAATGCGGGGGGGAGATACGCAGTATTTT. Its protein product is CASSESMRGGDTQYF.

This chain joins TRBV19 and TRBJ2-1; D remains unclear. CDR3 length: 11 residues. Trimming left V 2 bases short and J 15 bases short, with 11 bases between. Germline loops: CDR1 LNHDA, CDR2 SQIVND (reference sequence). CDR3 loop: CASSITFFSFF. The CDR3 DNA follows: TGTGCCAGTAGTATAACTTTTTTTTCGTTCTTC. Complete variable domain (other parts from reference TRBV19 and TRBJ2-1): DGGITQSPKYLFRKEGQNVTLSCEQNLNHDAMYWYRQDPGQGLRLIYYSQIVNDFQKGDIAEGYSVSREKKESFPLTVTSAQKNPTAFYLCASSITFFSFFGPGTRLTVL.

The J gene is TRBJ1-2, the V gene TRBV25-1, with a tentative D call TRBD1 (5 bases). From germline, CDR1 is MGHDK and CDR2 SYGVNS. V was cut by 6 bases and J by 1 base, with 12 bases left in between. This CDR3 has 14 amino acids. This CDR3 reads CASSWAGVNYGYTF. In nucleotides, the CDR3 is TGTGCCAGCAGCTGGGCGGGGGTTAACTATGGCTACACCTTC.

The chain carries TRBV7-2 and TRBJ2-7; 9 bases match TRBD2. The CDR3 extends over 16 amino acids. CDR1 is SGHTA and CDR2 is FQGNSA in the germline V gene. J gave up 2 bases and V 1 base, and 6 bases lay outside the gene matches. DNA of the CDR3: TGTGCCAGCAGCTTAGAACTAGCGGGCCCTGCCTACGAGCAGTACTTC. This codes for CASSLELAGPAYEQYF.

The rearrangement links TRBV18 to TRBJ1-5; 8 bases agree with TRBD1. The CDR3 is 17 residues long. The V segment lost 3 bases and the J segment 0 bases; nucleotides outside the gene matches: 7. Germline CDR1 KGHSH, CDR2 LQKENI. CDR3 nucleotide sequence: TGTGCCAGCTCACCTACTCGGACAGGGCATAGCAATCAGCCCCAGCATTTT. Its translation: CASSPTRTGHSNQPQHF.

The chain recombines TRBV2 with TRBJ2-2; D perhaps matches TRBD1 (5 bases). V lost 3 bases to trimming and J lost 6 bases, with 14 bases between them. CDR3 length: 15 residues. The germline V gene has CDR1 SNHLY and CDR2 FYNNEI. CDR3 nucleotide sequence: TGTGCCAGCAGTGACCCCCAGGGATCGTCCGGGGAGCTGTTTTTT. Translated: CASSDPQGSSGELFF.

The chain employs TRBV6-5 and TRBJ1-2, with D tentatively TRBD1 (6 bases). Trimming left V 7 bases short and J 5 bases short, with 14 bases between. The CDR3 has 13 residues. CDR1 and CDR2 (germline): MNHEY, SVGAGI. The CDR3 protein is CASTPGAKYGYTF. In DNA, the CDR3 is TGTGCCAGCACACCAGGGGCGAAATATGGCTACACCTTC.

This sequence joins TRBV6-6 and TRBJ2-2, with 7 bases fitting TRBD2. CDR3 size: 13 residues. The ends lost 2 bases at V and 6 bases at J; junction bases unmatched: 0. Germline V gene lookup returns CDR1 MNHNY and CDR2 SVGAGI (reference sequence). The CDR3 is CASSYRGAGELFF. CDR3 in DNA: TGTGCCAGCAGTTACCGGGGGGCCGGGGAGCTGTTTTTT.

The gene calls are TRBV5-6 and TRBJ1-4; possible D gene TRBD1, 5 bases. Germline assignment: CDR1 SGHDT and CDR2 YYEEEE. CDR3 size: 17 residues. Trimming took 3 bases from V and 5 from J, leaving 20 bases between them. The CDR3 DNA sequence: TGTGCCAGCAGCTCGTCTCTGATGGGGGAGGGGAATGAAAAACTGTTTTTT. It encodes CASSSSLMGEGNEKLFF. Based on the CDR3 plus reference TRBV5-6 and TRBJ1-4, the full variable domain is DAGVTQSPTHLIKTRGQQVTLRCSPKSGHDTVSWYQQALGQGPQFIFQYYEEEERQRGNFPDRFSGHQFPNYSSELNVNALLLGDSALYLCASSSSLMGEGNEKLFFGSGTQLSVL.

This clone appeared a single time. The rearrangement links TRBV9 to TRBJ2-5; TRBD2 aligns across 7 bases. The CDR3 runs to 15 residues. Germline CDR1 SGDLS, CDR2 YYNGEE. Trimming cost V 7 bases and J 4 bases; bases outside gene matches: 13. The DNA for the CDR3 is TGTGCCAGCTCCCGGGAGCGGGGAAGGAGAGAGACCCAGTACTTC. Translated: CASSRERGRRETQYF.

This clone turned up a few times. One junction end disagrees with the germline gene, perhaps due to a read error. J is TRBJ2-3 and V is TRBV7-7, with 7 bases fitting TRBD1. This CDR3 comprises 15 residues. Germline V gene lookup returns CDR1 SSHAT and CDR2 FNYEAQ (reference sequence). This CDR3 is CASSPLRQGKDTQYF. The CDR3 nucleotides are TGTGCTAGCAGCCCTTTGAGACAGGGAAAAGATACGCAGTATTTT. The full variable domain, completed using reference TRBV7-7 and TRBJ2-3, is GAGVSQSPRYKVTKRGQDVTLRCDPISSHATLYWYQQALGQGPEFLTYFNYEAQPDKSGLPSDRFSAERPEGSISTLTIQRTEQRDSAMYRCASSPLRQGKDTQYFGPGTRLTVL.

This clone was counted between two and nine times. This sequence joins TRBV5-4 and TRBJ2-2; 9 nucleotides align to TRBD2. After removal of 4 bases from V and 3 bases from J, the junction contained 7 bases not matched to a gene. This CDR3 has 16 residues. Germline CDR1 and CDR2: SGHNT and YYREEE (reference sequence). This CDR3 is CASSGGLARDTGELFF. DNA for the CDR3: TGTGCCAGCAGCGGGGGACTAGCTAGGGACACCGGGGAGCTGTTTTTT.

This chain connects TRBV6-5 to TRBJ2-3, with D perhaps matching TRBD2 (6 bases). CDR1 is MNHEY and CDR2 is SVGAGI in the germline V gene. This CDR3 spans 15 amino acids. The ends were cut back, 2 bases at V and 1 base at J, with 10 bases in the middle. CDR3 DNA sequence: TGTGCCAGCAGTTACCGGCGGGGTCGCACAGATACGCAGTATTTT. It translates to CASSYRRGRTDTQYF.

J is TRBJ1-4 and V is TRBV5-1; D ambiguous. Trimming pared 0 bases from V and 7 bases from J, leaving 16 bases between. This CDR3 has 16 amino acids. CDR1 is SGHRS and CDR2 is YFSETQ in the germline V gene. CDR3 protein: CASSLAGSRGFEKLFF. The CDR3 DNA follows: TGCGCCAGCAGCTTGGCCGGGTCCAGAGGATTTGAAAAACTGTTTTTT.

V and J are TRBV12-3 or TRBV12-4 and TRBJ1-4; unclear D gene. V lost 7 bases, J lost 7 bases, and 10 bases lay in between. This CDR3 contains 12 residues. CDR3 sequence: CASTLGGEKLFF. CDR3 bases: TGTGCCAGCACCCTGGGAGGTGAAAAACTGTTTTTT.

The V and J genes are TRBV2 and TRBJ1-5; 7 nucleotides agree with TRBD1. The CDR3 has 15 residues. In germline, CDR1 is SNHLY, CDR2 FYNNEI. Trimming took 2 bases from V and 2 from J; bases not matched to a gene: 3. The CDR3 loop is CASSERGQGNQPQHF. CDR3 DNA: TGTGCCAGCAGTGAAAGGGGGCAGGGCAATCAGCCCCAGCATTTT.

The chain carries TRBV19 and TRBJ2-3; no clear D gene. Per germline, CDR1 LNHDA and CDR2 SQIVND (reference sequence). CDR3 length equals 14 residues. Trimming left V 5 bases short and J 1 base short, with 10 bases between. CDR3 nucleotide sequence: TGTGCCAGTAGTCTCCGACATCGCACAGATACGCAGTATTTT. Its translation is CASSLRHRTDTQYF.

V and J are TRBV19 and TRBJ1-5, with a possible D match to TRBD1 (5 bases). The germline gives CDR1 LNHDA, CDR2 SQIVND (reference sequence). V lost 3 bases and J 7 bases, leaving 19 bases between the germline ends. The CDR3 covers 16 residues. This CDR3 reads CASSIPPGPKGQPQHF. CDR3 nucleotides: TGTGCCAGTAGTATCCCGCCCGGGCCCAAGGGGCAGCCCCAGCATTTT.

The genes are TRBV5-1 and TRBJ2-2; D gene uncertain. The CDR3 is 14 amino acids. V was clipped by 4 bases and J by 1 base, with 8 bases between them. Germline assignment: CDR1 SGHRS and CDR2 YFSETQ. CDR3 nucleotide sequence: TGCGCCAGCAGCCCTACAGAGAACACCGGGGAGCTGTTTTTT. Translating it yields CASSPTENTGELFF.

The chain is built from TRBV2 and TRBJ2-2, with D perhaps TRBD1 (6 bases). The V and J ends lost 1 base and 1 base respectively, with 13 bases between them. The CDR3 length is 17 residues. The germline CDR1 and CDR2 sequences are SNHLY and FYNNEI. CDR3: CASSEGNRARNTGELFF. In DNA, the CDR3 is TGTGCCAGCAGTGAAGGAAACAGGGCAAGGAACACCGGGGAGCTGTTTTTT. The full variable domain, completed using reference TRBV2 and TRBJ2-2, is EPEVTQTPSHQVTQMGQEVILRCVPISNHLYFYWYRQILGQKVEFLVSFYNNEISEKSEIFDDQFSVERPDGSNFTLKIRSTKLEDSAMYFCASSEGNRARNTGELFFGEGSRLTVL.

The chain carries TRBV5-1 and TRBJ1-1, with D unclear. The germline V and J ends were trimmed by 4 bases and 3 bases, with 13 bases remaining between them. The CDR3 contains 14 residues. CDR1 and CDR2 from the germline V gene are SGHRS and YFSETQ. CDR3 sequence: CASSPGGGYTEAFF. CDR3 sequence (DNA): TGCGCCAGCAGCCCCGGAGGCGGGTACACTGAAGCTTTCTTT.

The chain has TRBV7-2 and TRBJ1-4; 8 bases are a match to TRBD1. The CDR3 extends over 14 amino acids. J gave up 6 bases and V 3 bases, and 3 bases lay outside the gene matches. The V gene's germline CDR1 is SGHTA and CDR2 FQGNSA. The chain's CDR3 is CASSFDRGDEKLFF. The CDR3 bases are TGTGCCAGCAGCTTCGACAGGGGAGATGAAAAACTGTTTTTT.

This chain uses TRBV5-1 with TRBJ2-7; D is perhaps TRBD1 (6 bases). Germline V CDR1 and CDR2: SGHRS, YFSETQ. Trimming pared 1 base from V and 2 bases from J, leaving 13 bases between. The CDR3 runs to 15 residues. CDR3 in DNA: TGCGCCAGCAGCTTGTTAACAGGGCGAACCTACGAGCAGTACTTC. It translates to CASSLLTGRTYEQYF.

With respect to this clone: One end of the junction does not line up with germline, which may come from a read error. Other DNA sequences within the sample encode an identical CDR3. CDR3 amino acids: CASSQTGTGVTGELFF. The CDR3, as DNA: TGTGCTAGCAGCCAAACCGGGACAGGGGTGACCGGGGAGCTGTTTTTT. The chain joins TRBV7-7 to TRBJ2-2; 10 bases are a match to TRBD1. The CDR3 length is 16 residues. CDR1 is SSHAT and CDR2 is FNYEAQ in the germline V gene (reference sequence).

This clone was counted a few times. The rearrangement joins TRBV6-1 to TRBJ1-2, with no clear D. The length of the CDR3 is 15 residues. The germline V and J ends were trimmed by 2 bases and 4 bases, with 14 bases remaining between them. Germline loops: CDR1 MNHNS, CDR2 SASEGT. The CDR3 coding sequence is TGTGCCAGCAGTGAAAGGTTTCTGGGCCCCTATGGCTACACCTTC. Residues: CASSERFLGPYGYTF.